The 5 T cell receptor beta chains given below trace back to one sample, sequenced in a study of Graves' ophthalmopathy and Graves' hyperthyroidism. TCR beta CDR3 regions were amplified from RNA transcripts. An initial RT-PCR round employing HTBI primers preceded a second-round multiplex PCR. MiXCR was run by TCRdb on the multiplex PCR reads, yielding one entry per CDR3 protein. The sample consists of approximately 330,000 distinct CDR3 sequences, around a sixth of them appearing once. The sample taken for sequencing was peripheral blood. Source of these receptors: an adult man with Graves' ophthalmopathy.

This clonotype has a count of ten or more. The genes are TRBV11-1 and TRBJ2-7; D uncertain. Looked up from germline, CDR1 is SGHAT and CDR2 is FQDESV (reference sequence). With 5 bases removed from V and 0 bases from J, the gap between germline ends came to 20 bases. The CDR3 extends over 17 amino acids. CDR3: CASSLSGAGSSSYEQYF. CDR3 bases: TGTGCCAGCAGCCTTTCGGGCGCCGGGTCTAGCTCCTACGAGCAGTACTTC.

This clonotype occurred many times. The chain uses TRBV10-3 and TRBJ2-5; TRBD2 agrees at 10 bases. CDR3 length: 14 residues. Germline V gives CDR1 ENHRY, CDR2 SYGVKD. Unmatched junction bases numbered 3, after V lost 7 bases and J lost 1 base. DNA for the CDR3: TGTGCCATCAAAAGCGGGGGGGCCCAAGAGACCCAGTACTTC. Translating it yields CAIKSGGAQETQYF.

Notes on this clonotype: A read error may account for a junction end that differs from germline. This chain uses TRBV20-1 with TRBJ2-7, with TRBD1 matching 9 bases. The CDR3 extends over 14 amino acids. CDR1 is DFQATT, CDR2 SNEGSKA, per germline (reference sequence). The CDR3 sequence: CSAITGGGTYERYF. CDR3 DNA: TGCAGTGCTATTACAGGGGGCGGCACCTACGAGCGGTACTTC.

This clonotype was counted ten times or more. This chain connects TRBV6-1 to TRBJ2-5; 15 bases align to TRBD2. Germline CDR1 is MNHNS and CDR2 is SASEGT. This CDR3 has 15 amino acids. J was trimmed by 6 bases and V by 4 bases; bases with no gene match: 3. The CDR3 loop reads CASSGGLAGGKTQYF. The CDR3 region has the DNA TGTGCCAGCAGTGGGGGACTAGCGGGAGGAAAGACCCAGTACTTC.

This clonotype was detected many times. This rearrangement joins TRBV7-8 to TRBJ1-5; D gene unclear. CDR1 is SGHVS and CDR2 is FQNEAQ in the germline V gene. V lost 5 bases and J 0 bases, leaving 8 bases between the germline ends. CDR3 length: 14 residues. The CDR3 DNA follows: TGTGCCAGCAGCGCCTCCAATAGCAATCAGCCCCAGCATTTT. Amino acids: CASSASNSNQPQHF.